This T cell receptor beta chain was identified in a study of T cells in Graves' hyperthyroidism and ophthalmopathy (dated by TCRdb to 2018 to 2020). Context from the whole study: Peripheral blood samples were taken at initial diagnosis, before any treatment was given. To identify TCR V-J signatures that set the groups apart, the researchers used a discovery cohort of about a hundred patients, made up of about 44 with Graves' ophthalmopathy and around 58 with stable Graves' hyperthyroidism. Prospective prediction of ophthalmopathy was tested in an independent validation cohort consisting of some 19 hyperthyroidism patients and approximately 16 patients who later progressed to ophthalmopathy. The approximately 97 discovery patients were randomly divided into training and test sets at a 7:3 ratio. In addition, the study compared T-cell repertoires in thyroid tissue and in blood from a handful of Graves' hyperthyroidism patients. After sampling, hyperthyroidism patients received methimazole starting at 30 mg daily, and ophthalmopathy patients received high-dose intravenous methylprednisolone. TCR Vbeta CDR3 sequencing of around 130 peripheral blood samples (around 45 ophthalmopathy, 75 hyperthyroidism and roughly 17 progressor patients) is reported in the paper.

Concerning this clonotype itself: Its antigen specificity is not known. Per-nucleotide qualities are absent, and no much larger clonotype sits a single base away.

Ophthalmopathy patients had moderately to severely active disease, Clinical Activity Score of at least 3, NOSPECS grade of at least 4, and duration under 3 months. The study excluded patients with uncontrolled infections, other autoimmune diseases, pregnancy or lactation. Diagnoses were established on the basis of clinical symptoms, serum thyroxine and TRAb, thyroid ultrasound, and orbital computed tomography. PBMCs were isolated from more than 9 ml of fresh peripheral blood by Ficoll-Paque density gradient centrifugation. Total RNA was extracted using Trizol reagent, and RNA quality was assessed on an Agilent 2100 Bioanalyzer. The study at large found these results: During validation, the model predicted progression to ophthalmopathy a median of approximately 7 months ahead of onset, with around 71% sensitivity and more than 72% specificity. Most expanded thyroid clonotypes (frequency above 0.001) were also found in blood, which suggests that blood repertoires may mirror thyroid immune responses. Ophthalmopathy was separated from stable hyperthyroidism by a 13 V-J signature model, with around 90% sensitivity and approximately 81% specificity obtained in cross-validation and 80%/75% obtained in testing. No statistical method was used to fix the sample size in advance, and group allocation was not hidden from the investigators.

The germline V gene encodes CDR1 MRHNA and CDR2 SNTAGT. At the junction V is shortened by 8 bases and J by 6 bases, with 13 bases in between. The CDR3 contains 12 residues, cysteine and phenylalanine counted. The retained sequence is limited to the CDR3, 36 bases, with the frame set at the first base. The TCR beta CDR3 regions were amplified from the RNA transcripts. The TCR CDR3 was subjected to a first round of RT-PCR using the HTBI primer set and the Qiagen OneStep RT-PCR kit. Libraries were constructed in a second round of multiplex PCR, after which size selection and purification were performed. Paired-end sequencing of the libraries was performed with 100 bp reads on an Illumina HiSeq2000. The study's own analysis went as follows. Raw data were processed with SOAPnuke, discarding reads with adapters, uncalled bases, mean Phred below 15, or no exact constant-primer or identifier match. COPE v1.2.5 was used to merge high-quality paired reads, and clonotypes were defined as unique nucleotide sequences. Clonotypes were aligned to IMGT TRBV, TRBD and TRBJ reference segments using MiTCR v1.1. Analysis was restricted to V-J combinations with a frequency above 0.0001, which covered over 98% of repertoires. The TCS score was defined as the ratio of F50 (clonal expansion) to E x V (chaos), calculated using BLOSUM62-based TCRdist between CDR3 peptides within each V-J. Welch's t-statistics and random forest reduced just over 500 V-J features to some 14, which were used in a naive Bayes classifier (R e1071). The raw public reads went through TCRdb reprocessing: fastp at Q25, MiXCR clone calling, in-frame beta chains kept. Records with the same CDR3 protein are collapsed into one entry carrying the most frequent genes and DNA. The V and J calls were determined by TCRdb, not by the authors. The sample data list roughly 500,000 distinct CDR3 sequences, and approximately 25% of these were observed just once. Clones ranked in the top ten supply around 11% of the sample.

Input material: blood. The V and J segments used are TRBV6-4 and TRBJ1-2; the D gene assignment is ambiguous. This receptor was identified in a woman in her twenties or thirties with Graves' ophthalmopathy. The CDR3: CASGRGRDGYTF. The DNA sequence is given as TGTGCCAGCGGCCGTGGACGGGATGGCTACACCTTC.